These 21 T cell receptor beta chains originate from one sample sequenced in a study of neurological immune-mediated disorders. A single record per CDR3 protein comes from TCRdb applying MiXCR to the 5' RACE reads. The data contain some 31,000 distinct CDR3 sequences, 4.6% of them singletons. The specimen was PBMCs. The source is a young man in good health.

This clonotype was seen many times. The CDR3 here is CASSLGLRIGTQYF. CDR3 nucleotides: TGTGCCAGCAGTTTAGGGCTTCGAATCGGGACCCAGTACTTC. This chain uses TRBV27 with TRBJ2-5; D is unclear. The CDR3 has 14 residues. The germline CDR1 and CDR2 sequences are MNHEY and SMNVEV (reference sequence). V lost 2 bases and J lost 7, with 14 bases in between.

Many counts were recorded for this clonotype. This sequence joins TRBV5-1 and TRBJ1-5; no definite D call. V was pared by 5 bases and J by 4 bases, with 10 bases between. CDR3 size: 13 residues. Germline V gene sequence: CDR1 SGHRS, CDR2 YFSETQ. CDR3: CASSDGQNQPQHF. CDR3 DNA sequence: TGCGCCAGCAGTGACGGGCAGAATCAGCCCCAGCATTTT.

This clonotype showed up many times. This chain connects TRBV4-2 to TRBJ2-1; possible D gene TRBD1, 5 bases. The germline V and J ends were trimmed by 0 bases and 2 bases, with 5 bases remaining between them. The CDR3 is made up of 14 amino acids. Germline V gene data show CDR1 as LGHNA and CDR2 as YNFKEQ. The CDR3 loop reads CASSQEGAYNEQFF. The CDR3 DNA reads TGTGCCAGCAGCCAAGAAGGGGCCTACAATGAGCAGTTCTTC.

This clonotype was picked up many times. The CDR3 here is CASGRDRITDTQYF. CDR3 sequence (DNA): TGTGCCAGCGGCCGGGACCGGATCACAGATACGCAGTATTTT. V and J are TRBV6-5 and TRBJ2-3; D possibly matches TRBD1 or TRBD2 (5 bases each). Germline loops: CDR1 MNHEY, CDR2 SVGAGI. The ends were cut back, 8 bases at V and 2 bases at J, with 14 bases in the middle. This CDR3 is 14 amino acids long.

This clonotype was found many times. This sequence joins TRBV2 and TRBJ1-5, with a weak D call TRBD1 (6 bases). The CDR3 is 14 amino acids. The V gene lost 2 bases and the J gene lost 6 bases, with 11 bases spanning the gap. Germline-derived CDR1 and CDR2 are SNHLY and FYNNEI. This chain's CDR3 is CASSEQGFPQPQHF. CDR3 DNA sequence: TGTGCCAGCAGTGAACAGGGGTTCCCTCAGCCCCAGCATTTT.

This clonotype was detected many times. The V gene is TRBV10-3, the J gene TRBJ2-1; D may match TRBD1 or TRBD2 (6 bases each). The germline V gene has CDR1 ENHRY and CDR2 SYGVKD. The CDR3 totals 15 residues. The V end was cut by 4 bases, the J end by 9 bases, with 19 bases between. The CDR3 DNA is TGTGCCATCAGTGGACAGGACGCCGGGGGACCTGAGCAGTTCTTC. It is translated as CAISGQDAGGPEQFF.

This clonotype was counted ten times or more. The chain is built from TRBV5-1 and TRBJ1-2; possible D gene TRBD1, 6 bases. CDR3 length: 13 residues. V lost 2 bases and J lost 6, with 11 bases in between. The germline V gene encodes CDR1 SGHRS and CDR2 YFSETQ. The CDR3 DNA is TGCGCCAGCAGCTTCTCACAGGGCGATGGCTACACCTTC. Amino acid sequence: CASSFSQGDGYTF.

This clonotype has a count of ten or more. The chain has TRBV30 and TRBJ1-3, with D uncertain. The CDR3 sequence is 10 residues long. The V and J ends lost 5 bases and 7 bases respectively, with 6 bases between them. Germline-derived CDR1 and CDR2 are GTSNPN and SVGIG (reference sequence). The CDR3 protein is CAWGMNTIYF. For the CDR3, the DNA is TGTGCCTGGGGAATGAACACCATATATTTT.

In this sample, this clonotype turned up many times. The chain joins TRBV20-1 to TRBJ2-3; D is uncertain. Germline CDR1 reads DFQATT; CDR2 reads SNEGSKA (reference sequence). Trimming shortened V by 1 base and J by 2 bases, and 10 bases separated the two germline ends. This CDR3 has 14 amino acids. The CDR3 loop is CSARGYPNTDTQYF. The CDR3 nucleotides are TGCAGTGCTAGAGGATACCCAAACACAGATACGCAGTATTTT.

By sample share, this clonotype is medium-sized. The V gene is TRBV5-6, the J gene TRBJ2-5; perhaps TRBD2 as D (5 bases). The germline CDR1 and CDR2 sequences are SGHDT and YYEEEE. Trimming stripped 2 bases from V and 5 bases from J, with 13 bases between. This CDR3 spans 14 amino acids. CDR3 DNA sequence: TGTGCCAGCAGCTTCGACTATAACGGGGAGACCCAGTACTTC. Translation: CASSFDYNGETQYF.

This clonotype was seen many times. The genes are TRBV7-9 and TRBJ1-1; D call uncertain. This CDR3 region has 14 residues. V lost 3 bases and J lost 0, with 8 bases in between. The germline gives CDR1 SEHNR, CDR2 FQNEAQ (reference sequence). The CDR3 reads CASSFFGLNTEAFF. The CDR3 DNA is TGTGCCAGCAGCTTCTTCGGACTGAACACTGAAGCTTTCTTT.

V and J are TRBV5-1 and TRBJ2-1, with 9 bases fitting TRBD1. Germline V CDR1 and CDR2: SGHRS, YFSETQ. Losses at the gene ends were 7 bases for V and 6 bases for J; bases not matched to a gene: 8. The CDR3 runs to 14 residues. CDR3 amino acids: CASWPDRGGNEQFF. CDR3 coding DNA: TGCGCCAGCTGGCCGGACAGGGGTGGCAATGAGCAGTTCTTC.

This clonotype was found many times. This chain links TRBV6-6 with TRBJ1-4, with a weak D call TRBD1 (5 bases). The germline CDR1 and CDR2 sequences are MNHNY and SVGAGI (reference sequence). V gave up 2 bases and J gave up 7 bases, with 11 bases separating them. CDR3 length equals 14 residues. CDR3 sequence reads: CASSYPRDGEKLFF. The CDR3 DNA reads as TGTGCCAGCAGTTACCCCCGGGACGGTGAAAAACTGTTTTTT.

This clonotype was detected many times. V usage is TRBV4-1 and J usage is TRBJ2-7, with 8 bases aligning to TRBD2. The CDR3 extends over 14 amino acids. V lost 2 bases to trimming and J lost 6 bases; unmatched junction nucleotides: 6. CDR1 is MGHRA and CDR2 is YSYEKL in the germline V gene. The CDR3 here is CASSQFGGAGEQYF. In nucleotides, the CDR3 is TGCGCCAGCAGCCAATTCGGGGGGGCGGGCGAGCAGTACTTC.

This clonotype was seen many times. The chain uses TRBV6-1 and TRBJ1-4; D uncertain. The CDR3 covers 14 residues. Per the germline V gene, CDR1 is MNHNS and CDR2 is SASEGT. V was shortened by 10 bases and J by 7 bases, with 19 bases between the two germline ends. The CDR3 region has the DNA TGTGCCACCAAACCGGGGTCGACGGGTGAAAAACTGTTTTTT. Protein sequence: CATKPGSTGEKLFF.

This clonotype was recorded many times. This chain links TRBV6-5 with TRBJ2-7; D unresolved. The length of the CDR3 is 14 residues. Per germline, CDR1 MNHEY and CDR2 SVGAGI. Trimming left V 0 bases short and J 3 bases short, with 9 bases between. This CDR3 is CASSYSMANYEQYF. CDR3 coding DNA: TGTGCCAGCAGTTACTCGATGGCCAACTACGAGCAGTACTTC.

This clonotype has ten or more counts. This chain connects TRBV12-3 or TRBV12-4 to TRBJ2-7; either TRBD1 or TRBD2 may fit D (5 bases each). The CDR3 runs 14 residues. The V end was cut by 5 bases, the J end by 7 bases, with 18 bases between. This CDR3 reads CASSGGRDKQEQYF. For the CDR3, the DNA is TGTGCCAGCAGTGGAGGCAGGGATAAGCAAGAGCAGTACTTC.

The chain is built from TRBV7-9 and TRBJ2-4; D unclear. Germline loops: CDR1 SEHNR, CDR2 FQNEAQ (reference sequence). The CDR3 totals 17 residues. V lost 2 bases and J lost 0, with 14 bases in between. For the CDR3, the DNA is TGTGCCAGCAGCTTATATGGGCAGGTCCTAGCCAAAAACATTCAGTACTTC. Translated: CASSLYGQVLAKNIQYF.

Notes on this clonotype: A read error may explain this, as a much larger clone is one base away. The chain is built from TRBV10-3 and TRBJ2-7; 10 bases fit TRBD2. V lost 4 bases to trimming and J lost 2 bases; unmatched junction nucleotides: 2. Germline CDR1 and CDR2: ENHRY and SYGVKD. The length of the CDR3 is 14 residues. CDR3 nucleotides: TGTGCCATCAGTGGGACTAGCGGACCCTACGAGCAGTACTTC. It encodes CAISGTSGPYEQYF.

This clonotype was counted many times. This rearrangement joins TRBV5-8 to TRBJ2-5; D unresolved. V gave up 0 bases and J gave up 2 bases, with 5 bases separating them. From germline, CDR1 is SGHTS and CDR2 YDEGEE. The CDR3 extends over 13 amino acids. CDR3 residues: CASSLDIQETQYF. The CDR3 DNA follows: TGTGCCAGCAGCTTGGACATACAAGAGACCCAGTACTTC.

This clonotype was counted many times. The rearrangement joins TRBV20-1 to TRBJ2-5; 11 nucleotides match TRBD2. V was pared by 5 bases and J by 3 bases, with 2 bases of the junction left unmatched. Germline lookup yields CDR1 DFQATT and CDR2 SNEGSKA (reference sequence). The CDR3 extends over 13 amino acids. The CDR3 region has the DNA TGCAGTGCTGCACTAGCGGGGGAAGAGACCCAGTACTTC. Translation gives CSAALAGEETQYF.